This is a list of T cell receptor beta chains from one sample in a study of blood T cell repertoires in COVID-19. Libraries were prepared by immunoSEQ multiplex PCR; TCRdb keeps only in-frame clonotypes and omits some of them. The table shows roughly 150,000 clones, with about four fifths occurring only once. Material for sequencing was peripheral blood. These receptor sequences come from a man in his 60s with acute or convalescent COVID-19. Each CDR3 is given with its conserved first and last residue.

V	J	CDR3
TRBV27	TRBJ2-7	CASSFTGSEQYF
TRBV5-4	TRBJ1-6	CASSLAGINSPLHF
TRBV5-1	TRBJ2-5	CASSLTGRALQETQYF
TRBV7-2	TRBJ2-1	CASSFSVPEQFF
TRBV12-3/TRBV12-4	TRBJ2-3	CASSRADTQYF
TRBV24-1	TRBJ2-3	CATSDLPDGSGPDTQYF
TRBV3-1/TRBV3-2	TRBJ1-3	CASSQTRGAGNTIYF
TRBV5-4	TRBJ2-5	CASSSGGASATKETQYF
TRBV6-1	TRBJ1-6	CASSEGRSSYNSPLHF
TRBV5-4	TRBJ2-7	CASSLGGGRQGRYEQYF
TRBV6-5	TRBJ1-2	CASGRGRGIVYGYTF
TRBV6-5	TRBJ1-1	CASSYGEGSRAFF
TRBV4-3	TRBJ1-1	CASSQDPWTGMNTEAFF
TRBV29-1	TRBJ1-1	CSVAQGLTNTEAFF
TRBV7-9	TRBJ2-3	CASSYDTGTGGTDTQYF
TRBV7-2	TRBJ2-7	CASSFRDTPYEQYF
TRBV4-2	TRBJ2-2	CASSQDDTSVSGELFF
TRBV30	TRBJ2-2	CAWRGHSNTGELFF
TRBV28	TRBJ2-5	CASSTDRERRETQYF
TRBV24-1	TRBJ2-2	CATRAGQITTGELFF
TRBV27	TRBJ2-3	CASSPGQDVQYF
TRBV14	TRBJ1-5	CASSPSDTHQPQHF
TRBV5-1	TRBJ1-2	CASSPSGDRGSYTF